The 7 T cell receptor beta chains in this list originate from one sample, sequenced in a study of T-cell reconstitution after alpha-beta-depleted transplantation in children. The TCRbeta library was prepared with unique molecular identifiers. TCRdb ran MiXCR on the PCR reads and lists one entry per CDR3 protein. The sample has about 360,000 distinct CDR3 sequences; 13% are singletons. The sample was PBMCs, taken from the stem cell graft. The receptors were gathered from a human donor who donated a stem cell graft to a child with Fanconi anemia.

This clonotype was seen a few times. The CDR3 is CSAAGQGANYGYTF. In DNA, the CDR3 is TGCAGTGCCGCGGGACAGGGGGCTAACTATGGCTACACCTTC. V and J are TRBV20-1 and TRBJ1-2; 11 bases fit TRBD1. Per germline, CDR1 DFQATT and CDR2 SNEGSKA (reference sequence). This CDR3 is built from 14 residues. J lost 0 bases, V lost 6 bases, and 3 bases had no gene match.

This clonotype has a handful of counts. The CDR3 is CASRRDRGTGYTF. The CDR3 nucleotides are TGTGCCAGCAGGCGGGACAGGGGGACGGGCTACACCTTC. This chain links TRBV12-3 or TRBV12-4 with TRBJ1-2, with 11 bases fitting TRBD1. The CDR3 runs to 13 residues. Losses at the gene ends were 6 bases for V and 8 bases for J; bases not matched to a gene: 5.

This clonotype occurred many times. The chain uses TRBV20-1 and TRBJ2-4, with D maybe TRBD2 (7 bases). V dropped 6 bases and J dropped 3 bases, with 12 bases sitting between them. Per germline, CDR1 DFQATT and CDR2 SNEGSKA (reference sequence). The CDR3 sequence is 13 residues long. In DNA form, the CDR3 reads TGCAGTGCCCAAGGGGGGGGCAAAAACATTCAGTACTTC. Translated, it gives CSAQGGGKNIQYF.

This clonotype was detected a few times. The V call is TRBV7-2, the J call TRBJ1-4; D perhaps matches TRBD1 (5 bases). CDR3 length: 14 residues. V was pared by 5 bases and J by 10 bases, with 17 bases between. Germline CDR1 is SGHTA and CDR2 is FQGNSA. The CDR3 is CASSAPAPGGKLFF. DNA for the CDR3: TGTGCCAGCAGCGCCCCGGCCCCCGGGGGAAAACTGTTTTTT.

This chain uses TRBV4-3 with TRBJ2-6, with D perhaps TRBD1 (7 bases). CDR1 is LGHNA and CDR2 is YSLEER in the germline V gene. V shed 0 bases and J shed 2 bases, with 11 bases lying between them. The CDR3 is made up of 17 amino acids. Written as DNA, the CDR3 is TGCGCCAGCAGCCAAGAGCCAGGGGGGACTGGGGCCAACGTCCTGACTTTC. Translating it yields CASSQEPGGTGANVLTF.

There are a few counts of this clonotype. This chain uses TRBV20-1 with TRBJ1-2; weak D call: TRBD1 (5 bases). Trimming cost V 3 bases and J 8 bases, with 16 bases left between them. The CDR3 is made up of 13 amino acids. Germline V gene lookup returns CDR1 DFQATT and CDR2 SNEGSKA (reference sequence). Here the CDR3 DNA reads TGCAGTGCTAGCGAGTCGGGACGGCAGGGCTACACCTTC. Residues: CSASESGRQGYTF.

The chain recombines TRBV5-6 with TRBJ2-7, with a possible D match to TRBD1 (6 bases). The CDR3 is made up of 12 amino acids. V lost 3 bases to trimming and J lost 5 bases, with 9 bases between them. The V gene's germline CDR1 is SGHDT and CDR2 YYEEEE. CDR3 sequence reads: CASSSNRDEQYF. CDR3 bases: TGTGCCAGCAGCTCCAACAGGGACGAGCAGTACTTC.